This record concerns one T cell receptor (beta chain) sequence. Its matching antigen is unknown. CDR1 is SGHRS, CDR2 YFSETQ, per germline. The CDR3 length is 15 residues. Deletions cut 4 bases from V and 1 base from J, with 13 bases between. The data are from a study of radiation and T cells in renal cell carcinoma. Study-level findings and limits: In blood, top tumor clones expanded by 2 weeks, shrinking by 4.

Repertoires were generated with immunoSEQ multiplex PCR, while TCRdb's copy carries only in-frame clones and drops some. Of some 80,000 clones listed, over 65% were seen once; the top ten hold 2% to 3%. Time point described: blood 4 weeks post-SBRT, at nephrectomy. Treatment in this sample: 15 Gy SBRT to primary tumor, nephrectomy 4 weeks later. Nephrectomy followed 15 Gy stereotactic body radiation by 4 weeks. The patient's renal cell carcinoma had clear cell pathology. The chain recombines TRBV5-1 with TRBJ2-3; no reliable D call. This TCR derives from a woman aged 55-69 years with renal cell carcinoma. Material: blood, obtained from a patient whose treatment included radiotherapy and nephrectomy. The CDR3 is CASSPLSPGTDTQYF. In DNA, the CDR3 is TGCGCCAGCAGCCCCCTCTCCCCTGGCACAGATACGCAGTATTTT.